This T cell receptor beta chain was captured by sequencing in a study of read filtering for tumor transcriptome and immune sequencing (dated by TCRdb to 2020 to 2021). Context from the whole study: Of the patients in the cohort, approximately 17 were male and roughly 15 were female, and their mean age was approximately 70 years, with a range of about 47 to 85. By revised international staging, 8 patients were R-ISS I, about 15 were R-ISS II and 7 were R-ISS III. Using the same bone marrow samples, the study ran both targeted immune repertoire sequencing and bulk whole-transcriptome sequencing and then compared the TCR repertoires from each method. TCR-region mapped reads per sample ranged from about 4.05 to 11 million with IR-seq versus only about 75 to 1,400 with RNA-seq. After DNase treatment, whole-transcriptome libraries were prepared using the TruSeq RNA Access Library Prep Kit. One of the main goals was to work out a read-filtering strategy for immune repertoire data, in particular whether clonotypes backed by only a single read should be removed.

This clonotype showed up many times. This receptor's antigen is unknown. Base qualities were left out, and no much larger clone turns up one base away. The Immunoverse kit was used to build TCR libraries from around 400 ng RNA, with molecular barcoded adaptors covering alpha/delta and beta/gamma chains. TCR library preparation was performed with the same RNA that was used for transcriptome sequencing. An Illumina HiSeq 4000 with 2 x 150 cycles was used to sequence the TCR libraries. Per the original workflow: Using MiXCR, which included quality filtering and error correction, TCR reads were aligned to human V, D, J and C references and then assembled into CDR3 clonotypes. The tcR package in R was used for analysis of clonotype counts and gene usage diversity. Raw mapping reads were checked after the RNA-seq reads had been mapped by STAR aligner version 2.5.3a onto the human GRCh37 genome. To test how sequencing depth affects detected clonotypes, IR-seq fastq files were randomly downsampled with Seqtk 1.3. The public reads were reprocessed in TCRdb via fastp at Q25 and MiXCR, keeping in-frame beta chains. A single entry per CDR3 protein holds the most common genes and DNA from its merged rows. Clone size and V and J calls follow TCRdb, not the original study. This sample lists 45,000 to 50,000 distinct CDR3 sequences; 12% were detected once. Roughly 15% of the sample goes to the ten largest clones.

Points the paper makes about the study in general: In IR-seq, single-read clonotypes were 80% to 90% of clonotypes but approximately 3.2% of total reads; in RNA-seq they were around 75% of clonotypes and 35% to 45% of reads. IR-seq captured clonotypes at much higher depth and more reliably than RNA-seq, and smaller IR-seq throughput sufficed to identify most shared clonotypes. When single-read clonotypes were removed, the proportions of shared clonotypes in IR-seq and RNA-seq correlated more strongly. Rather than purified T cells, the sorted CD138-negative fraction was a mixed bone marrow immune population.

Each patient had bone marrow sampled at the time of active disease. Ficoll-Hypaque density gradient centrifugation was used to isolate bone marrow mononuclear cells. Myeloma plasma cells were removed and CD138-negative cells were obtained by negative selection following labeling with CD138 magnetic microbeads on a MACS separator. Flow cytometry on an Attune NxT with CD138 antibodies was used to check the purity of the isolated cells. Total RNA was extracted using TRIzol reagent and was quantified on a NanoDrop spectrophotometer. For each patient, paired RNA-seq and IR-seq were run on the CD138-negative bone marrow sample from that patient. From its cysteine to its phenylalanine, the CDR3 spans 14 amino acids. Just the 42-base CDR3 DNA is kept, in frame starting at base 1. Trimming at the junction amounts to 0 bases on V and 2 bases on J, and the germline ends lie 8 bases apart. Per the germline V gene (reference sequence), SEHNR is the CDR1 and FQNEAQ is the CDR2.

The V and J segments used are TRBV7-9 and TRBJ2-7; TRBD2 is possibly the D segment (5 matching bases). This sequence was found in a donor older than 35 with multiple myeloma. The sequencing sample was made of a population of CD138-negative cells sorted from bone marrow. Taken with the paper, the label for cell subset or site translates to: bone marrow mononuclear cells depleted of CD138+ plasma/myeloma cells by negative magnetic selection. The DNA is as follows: TGTGCCAGCAGCTTAGCCGAGGGTGCCTACGAGCAGTACTTC. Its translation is CASSLAEGAYEQYF.